This record concerns one T cell receptor (beta chain) sequence. Its specificity is unknown. Sequencing was performed with immunoSEQ multiplex PCR; in TCRdb, only in-frame clones are kept and a portion is missing. The sample has 95,000 to 150,000 clones, around 92% seen once. The data originate from a study of T cell responses to AZD1222 COVID-19 vaccine. General study results and limits: There were vaccine-associated CD4 TCRs across spike, dominant at 160-218 and 743-854.

The V gene's germline CDR1 is LNHDA and CDR2 SQIVND (reference sequence). The CDR3 runs 16 residues. Trimming cost V 6 bases and J 4 bases; bases outside gene matches: 9. The chain uses TRBV19 and TRBJ1-6; 7 nucleotides line up with TRBD1. The TCR sequence derives from an adult who received the AZD1222 COVID-19 vaccine. The source was peripheral blood, collected 28 days after the second AZD1222 dose. The CDR3, as DNA: TGTGCCAGTAGCGAGCGGGGACAGAGATATAATTCACCCCTCCACTTT. Protein product: CASSERGQRYNSPLHF.